This T cell receptor beta chain stems from a study of PD-1 blockade in classical Hodgkin lymphoma. The study's findings and limits: At baseline, newly diagnosed patients reportedly showed less TCR diversity than healthy donors.

Germline V CDR1 and CDR2: DFQATT, SNEGSKA (reference sequence). The CDR3 spans 11 residues. The ends were cut back, 0 bases at V and 6 bases at J, with 5 bases in the middle. Libraries were prepared by immunoSEQ multiplex PCR; TCRdb keeps only in-frame clonotypes and omits some of them. The data show 64,000 or so clones, 75% to 95% seen once. Time point of the sample: cycle 4 day 1 (C4D1), after 5 to 7 weeks of nivolumab. Each patient's relapse followed autologous stem cell transplantation, and brentuximab vedotin exposure varied. A note on this clone: Antigen unknown.

Sequencing was performed on peripheral blood mononuclear cells (PBMCs), taken before the fourth cycle of nivolumab. The TCR was taken from a human donor with classical Hodgkin lymphoma. The chain carries TRBV20-1 and TRBJ1-2; no definite D call. CDR3 sequence: CSAREPDGYTF. For the CDR3, the DNA is TGCAGTGCTAGAGAGCCGGATGGCTACACCTTC.